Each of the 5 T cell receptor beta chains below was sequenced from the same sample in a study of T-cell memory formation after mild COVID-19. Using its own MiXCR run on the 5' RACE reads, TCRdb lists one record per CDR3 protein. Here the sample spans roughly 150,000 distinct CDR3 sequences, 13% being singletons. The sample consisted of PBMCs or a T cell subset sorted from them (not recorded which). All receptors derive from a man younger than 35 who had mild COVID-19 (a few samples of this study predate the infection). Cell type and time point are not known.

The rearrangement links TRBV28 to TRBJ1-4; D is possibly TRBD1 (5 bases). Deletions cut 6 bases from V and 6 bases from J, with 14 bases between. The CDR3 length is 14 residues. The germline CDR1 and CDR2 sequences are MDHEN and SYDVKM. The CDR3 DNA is TGTGCCAGCAGAGGGACCCTGGCAGATGAAAAACTGTTTTTT. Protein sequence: CASRGTLADEKLFF.

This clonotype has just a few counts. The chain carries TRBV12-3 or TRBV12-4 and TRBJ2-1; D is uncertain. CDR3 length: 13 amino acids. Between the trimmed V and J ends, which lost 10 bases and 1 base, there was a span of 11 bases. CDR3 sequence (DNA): TGTGCCATTACTGTGAGGTCCTACAATGAGCAGTTCTTC. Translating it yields CAITVRSYNEQFF.

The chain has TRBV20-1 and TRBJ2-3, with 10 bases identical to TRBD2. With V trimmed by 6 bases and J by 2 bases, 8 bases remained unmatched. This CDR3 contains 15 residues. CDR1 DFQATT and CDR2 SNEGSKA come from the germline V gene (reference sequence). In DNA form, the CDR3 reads TGCAGTGCCGCCCCTACTAGCGGGGTCACAGATACGCAGTATTTT. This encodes CSAAPTSGVTDTQYF.

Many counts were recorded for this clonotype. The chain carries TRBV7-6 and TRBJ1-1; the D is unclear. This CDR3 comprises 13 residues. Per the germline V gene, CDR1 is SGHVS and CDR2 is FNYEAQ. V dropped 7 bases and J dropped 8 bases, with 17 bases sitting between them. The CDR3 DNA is TGTGCCAGCACCGGGCTGGGTAGTCGCGAAGCTTTCTTT. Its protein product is CASTGLGSREAFF.

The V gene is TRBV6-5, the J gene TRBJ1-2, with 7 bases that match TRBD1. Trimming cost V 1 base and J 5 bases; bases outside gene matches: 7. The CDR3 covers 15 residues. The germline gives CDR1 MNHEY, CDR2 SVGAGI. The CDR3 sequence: CASSYFSGTEYGYTF. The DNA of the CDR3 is TGTGCCAGCAGTTACTTTTCCGGGACAGAATATGGCTACACCTTC.